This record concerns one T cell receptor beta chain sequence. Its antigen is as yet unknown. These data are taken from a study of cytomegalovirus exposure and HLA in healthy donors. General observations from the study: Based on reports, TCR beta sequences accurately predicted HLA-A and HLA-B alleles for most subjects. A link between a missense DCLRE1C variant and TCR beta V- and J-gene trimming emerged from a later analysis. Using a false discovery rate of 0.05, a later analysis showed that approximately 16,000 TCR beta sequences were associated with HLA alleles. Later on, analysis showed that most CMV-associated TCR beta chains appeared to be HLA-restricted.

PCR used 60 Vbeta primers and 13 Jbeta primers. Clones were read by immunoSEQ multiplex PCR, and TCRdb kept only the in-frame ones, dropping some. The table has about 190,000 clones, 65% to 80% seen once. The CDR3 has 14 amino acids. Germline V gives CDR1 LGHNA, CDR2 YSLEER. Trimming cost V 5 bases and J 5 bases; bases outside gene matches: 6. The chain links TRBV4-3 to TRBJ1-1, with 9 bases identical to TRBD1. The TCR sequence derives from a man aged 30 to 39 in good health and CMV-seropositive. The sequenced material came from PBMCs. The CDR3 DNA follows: TGCGCCAGCAGCAAAGGACAGGGGCGGACTGAAGCTTTCTTT. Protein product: CASSKGQGRTEAFF.